The clone carrying this T cell receptor (beta chain) was detected only a few times. The target antigen is unknown. cDNA synthesis used the whole RNA isolate, giving expressed TCRB sequences. Profiling relied on immunoSEQ multiplex PCR, and the TCRdb table lists in-frame clones only, not all of them. This table holds some 360,000 clones, over 8.5% found once. The data derive from a study of beta chain features in type 1 diabetes. Study observations and caveats: Type 1 diabetes patients had TCRB CDR3s that were shorter (moderately but significantly so) in all four CD4+ subsets.

This CDR3 has 15 amino acids. The ends were cut back, 2 bases at V and 4 bases at J, with 15 bases in the middle. CDR1 and CDR2 from the germline V gene are SGHDT and YYEEEE. The chain carries TRBV5-6 and TRBJ2-5; D is uncertain. This receptor was obtained from a man aged 25-40 years with type 1 diabetes. Specimen: central memory CD4+ T cells from blood. The CDR3 nucleotides are TGTGCCAGCAGCTTAATCAACACCCAGGCAGAGACCCAGTACTTC. This gives the protein CASSLINTQAETQYF.